The text below deals with one T cell receptor (beta chain). This specimen belongs to a study of CD4 T cells in relation to SARS-CoV-2 and coronaviruses. The germline V gene encodes CDR1 LNHDA and CDR2 SQIVND (reference sequence). V was clipped by 5 bases and J by 3 bases; unmatched bases: 7. CDR3 length equals 16 residues. Clones were read by immunoSEQ multiplex PCR, and TCRdb kept only the in-frame ones, dropping some. This table has 60,000 to 75,000 clones, approximately 93% appearing once. Unexposed donor CD4+ T cells date from about 2011-2019, before the COVID-19 pandemic. The chain employs TRBV19 and TRBJ1-1, with 12 bases matching TRBD1. Sample: naive CD4+ T cells from PBMCs. Subset described: naive CD4+ T cells isolated by negative enrichment. The sequence was obtained from a human donor in good health. The chain's CDR3 is CASSSAGQGAYTEAFF. As DNA, the CDR3 is TGTGCCAGTAGTTCGGCGGGACAGGGGGCCTACACTGAAGCTTTCTTT.